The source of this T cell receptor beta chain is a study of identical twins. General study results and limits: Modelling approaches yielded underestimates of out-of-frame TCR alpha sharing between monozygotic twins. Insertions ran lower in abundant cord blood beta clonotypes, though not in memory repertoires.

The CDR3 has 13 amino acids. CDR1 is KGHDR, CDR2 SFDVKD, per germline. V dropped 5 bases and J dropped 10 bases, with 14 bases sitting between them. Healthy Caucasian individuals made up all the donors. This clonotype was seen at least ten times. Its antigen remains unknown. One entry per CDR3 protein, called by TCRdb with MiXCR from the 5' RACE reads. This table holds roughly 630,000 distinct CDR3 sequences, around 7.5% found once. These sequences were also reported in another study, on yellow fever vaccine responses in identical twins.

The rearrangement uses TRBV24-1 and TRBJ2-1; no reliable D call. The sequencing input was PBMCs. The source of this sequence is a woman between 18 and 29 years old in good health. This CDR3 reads CATSGLRTSEQFF. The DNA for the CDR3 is TGTGCCACCAGTGGCCTAAGGACCTCCGAGCAGTTCTTC.